One TCR beta chain is described in this entry. Its antigen is still unknown. The V gene end was trimmed by 4 bases and the J gene end by 1 base; junction bases not matched to a gene: 12. This CDR3 is 17 amino acids long. Per germline, CDR1 SGHTS and CDR2 YDEGEE. These data are taken from a study of cytomegalovirus exposure and HLA in healthy donors. About the research overall: Earlier work reported roughly 120 million unique TCR beta sequences from 150 million to 200 million T cells. Study conclusions and caveats: Cytomegalovirus association was listed for around 170 TCR beta chains.

The PCR had 60 Vbeta and 13 Jbeta primers. Clones were read by immunoSEQ multiplex PCR, and TCRdb kept only the in-frame ones, dropping some. Among around 200,000 clones listed, about 62% were seen once. This clonotype originated in a man aged 40-49 years in good health and CMV-seronegative. V gene TRBV5-8 combines with J gene TRBJ2-3; TRBD1 matches 7 bases. Material: PBMCs. The CDR3 DNA sequence: TGTGCCAGCAGCCCGCGGACAGGACCACCAGGCACAGATACGCAGTATTTT. This encodes CASSPRTGPPGTDTQYF. The complete variable domain, with remaining parts taken from reference TRBV5-8 and TRBJ2-3, reads EAGVTQSPTHLIKTRGQQATLRCSPISGHTSVYWYQQALGLGLQFLLWYDEGEERNRGNFPPRFSGRQFPNYSSELNVNALELEDSALYLCASSPRTGPPGTDTQYFGPGTRLTVL.